A selection of T cell receptor beta chains follows, all from one sample in a study of identifying expanded T cells in peripheral blood. Method: immunoSEQ multiplex PCR; TCRdb's copy keeps in-frame clones and lacks some. The table lists some 100,000 clones, approximately 88% of them singletons. The specimen sequenced was blood. Receptors originate from a person aged 18 to 75 in good health. The CDR3 runs from the conserved cysteine through the conserved F or W. D genes are given only for firm matches.

12,TRBJ2-1,NA,TRBV27,CASSLLGEEQFF
11,TRBJ2-5,NA,TRBV11-3,CASSSQETQYF
15,TRBJ2-7,NA,TRBV7-8,CASSTTPGRSYEQYF
14,TRBJ2-7,TRBD1,TRBV19,CASTRRQGDYEQYF
13,TRBJ1-2,TRBD1,TRBV11-2,CASSSDRGSGYTF
13,TRBJ1-2,NA,TRBV6-5,CASRSRGSVGYTF
15,TRBJ2-3,TRBD2,TRBV27,CASSRGLARLDTQYF
15,TRBJ2-7,NA,TRBV18,CASSPQQVSSYEQYF
13,TRBJ1-5,NA,TRBV6-1,CASKARLDQPQHF
14,TRBJ1-2,NA,TRBV7-2,CASQIGKGAYGYTF
15,TRBJ1-6,TRBD1,TRBV5-6,CASSLTDRDDSPLHF
15,TRBJ2-3,NA,TRBV11-2,CASSYRTDYTDTQYF
17,TRBJ2-1,TRBD2,TRBV4-2,CASSQDREAIAYNEQFF
15,TRBJ1-2,NA,TRBV29-1,CSVEARTRSLGGYTF
13,TRBJ2-7,NA,TRBV19,CASSIHDSYEQYF
14,TRBJ2-7,TRBD2,TRBV2,CASSRVGGTYEQYF
16,TRBJ1-4,TRBD1,TRBV7-2,CASSIRGTGTGEKLFF
11,TRBJ2-1,NA,TRBV29-1,CSVPSYNEQFF
13,TRBJ1-1,NA,TRBV9,CASSGRSNTEAFF
15,TRBJ1-1,NA,TRBV14,CASSQFFRQNTEAFF
15,TRBJ2-6,NA,TRBV6-4,CASSEGISGANVLTF
13,TRBJ1-4,NA,TRBV7-9,CASSFAPNEKLFF
16,TRBJ1-1,NA,TRBV10-3,CAISETDRLGHTEAFF
14,TRBJ1-2,NA,TRBV18,CASSPSTPNYGYTF
14,TRBJ2-5,NA,TRBV6-1,CATTPGTTRKTQYF
17,TRBJ1-5,NA,TRBV6-1,CASSGRRTSGGNQPQHF
14,TRBJ1-1,NA,TRBV9,CASSVEHLNTEAFF
16,TRBJ2-3,TRBD2,TRBV9,CASSPRASGITDTQYF
16,TRBJ2-3,NA,TRBV7-9,CASSLDLRGSTDTQYF
16,TRBJ2-3,NA,TRBV18,CASSPRESFRTDTQYF
17,TRBJ1-2,TRBD1,TRBV28,CASQRWDRDVTNYGYTF
12,TRBJ2-7,TRBD1,TRBV27,CASWDRAYEQYF
13,TRBJ2-3,NA,TRBV7-3,CASSLDRKDTQYF
16,TRBJ2-3,TRBD2,TRBV5-4,CASSPRAGGPQDTQYF
14,TRBJ2-2,TRBD1,TRBV29-1,CSVGQGGYSGELFF
14,TRBJ1-1,NA,TRBV18,CASSPPGANTEAFF
14,TRBJ1-5,TRBD1,TRBV6-1,CASSDPQGAKPQHF
15,TRBJ2-2,NA,TRBV2,CASSGTELNTGELFF
15,TRBJ2-1,TRBD1,TRBV19,CASSYGQGRVNEQFF
13,TRBJ2-7,TRBD1,TRBV9,CASNRQGTYEQYF
16,TRBJ2-5,TRBD2,TRBV5-1,CASSSSGRFPQETQYF
12,TRBJ1-6,NA,TRBV7-9,CASSLEAKPLHF
15,TRBJ2-1,TRBD2,TRBV6-5,CASSYSLSGGHEQFF
17,TRBJ2-3,TRBD2,TRBV7-2,CASSTGLAGGWADTQYF
12,TRBJ1-1,NA,TRBV19,CASSYGITEAFF
17,TRBJ1-1,TRBD1,TRBV18,CASSPPTRDRALTEAFF
14,TRBJ1-4,NA,TRBV5-1,CASSFLGQGEKLFF
15,TRBJ1-2,NA,TRBV15,CATSRGTGPLYGYTF
16,TRBJ2-7,TRBD1,TRBV7-9,CASSRRMGQGRYEQYF
15,TRBJ1-2,NA,TRBV14,CASSPSRGPIGGYTF
16,TRBJ2-1,TRBD2,TRBV13,CASSPLMGLAGRPQFF
11,TRBJ2-1,NA,TRBV2,CASSVYNEQFF
12,TRBJ1-2,NA,TRBV6-1,CASSENRDGYTF